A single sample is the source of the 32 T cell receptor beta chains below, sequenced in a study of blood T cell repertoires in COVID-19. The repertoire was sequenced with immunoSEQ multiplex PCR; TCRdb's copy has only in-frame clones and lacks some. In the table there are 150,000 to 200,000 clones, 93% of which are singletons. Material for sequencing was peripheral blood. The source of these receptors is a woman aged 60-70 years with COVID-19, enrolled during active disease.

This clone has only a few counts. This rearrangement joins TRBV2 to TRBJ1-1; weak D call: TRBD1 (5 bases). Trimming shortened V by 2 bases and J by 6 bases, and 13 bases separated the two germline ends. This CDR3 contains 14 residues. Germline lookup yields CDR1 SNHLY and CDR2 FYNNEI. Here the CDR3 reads CASSELGRQAEAFF. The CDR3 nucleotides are TGTGCCAGCAGTGAATTGGGGCGTCAGGCTGAAGCTTTCTTT. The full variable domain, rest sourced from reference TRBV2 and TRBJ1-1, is EPEVTQTPSHQVTQMGQEVILRCVPISNHLYFYWYRQILGQKVEFLVSFYNNEISEKSEIFDDQFSVERPDGSNFTLKIRSTKLEDSAMYFCASSELGRQAEAFFGQGTRLTVV.

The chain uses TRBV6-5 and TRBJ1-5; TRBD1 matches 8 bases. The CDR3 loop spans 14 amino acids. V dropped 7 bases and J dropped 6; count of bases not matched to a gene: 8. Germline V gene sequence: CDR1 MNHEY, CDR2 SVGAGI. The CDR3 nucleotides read TGTGCCAGCACTATGGACAGGGCGGGTCAGCCCCAGCATTTT. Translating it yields CASTMDRAGQPQHF.

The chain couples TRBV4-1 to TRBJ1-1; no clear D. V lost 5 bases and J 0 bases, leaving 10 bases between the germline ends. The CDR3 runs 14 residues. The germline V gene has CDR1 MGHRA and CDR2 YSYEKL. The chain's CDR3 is CASSSPQMNTEAFF. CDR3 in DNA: TGCGCCAGCAGCTCTCCTCAGATGAACACTGAAGCTTTCTTT.

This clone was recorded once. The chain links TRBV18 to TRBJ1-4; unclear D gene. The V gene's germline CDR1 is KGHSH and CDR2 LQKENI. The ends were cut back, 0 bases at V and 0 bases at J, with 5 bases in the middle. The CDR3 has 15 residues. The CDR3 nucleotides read TGTGCCAGCTCACCACCGATAGCAACTAATGAAAAACTGTTTTTT. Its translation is CASSPPIATNEKLFF.

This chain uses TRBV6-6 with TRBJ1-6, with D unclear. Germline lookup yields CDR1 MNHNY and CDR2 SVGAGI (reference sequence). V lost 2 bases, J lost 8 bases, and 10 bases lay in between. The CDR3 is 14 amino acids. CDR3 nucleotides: TGTGCCAGCAGTTACAGGAACCAGGATTCACCCCTCCACTTT. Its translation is CASSYRNQDSPLHF.

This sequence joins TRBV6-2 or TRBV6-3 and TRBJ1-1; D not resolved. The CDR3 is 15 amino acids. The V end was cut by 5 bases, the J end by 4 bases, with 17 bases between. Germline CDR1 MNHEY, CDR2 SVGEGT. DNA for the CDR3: TGTGCCAGCAGTGACTGGGCAGGAAGTGCCACTGAAGCTTTCTTT. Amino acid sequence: CASSDWAGSATEAFF.

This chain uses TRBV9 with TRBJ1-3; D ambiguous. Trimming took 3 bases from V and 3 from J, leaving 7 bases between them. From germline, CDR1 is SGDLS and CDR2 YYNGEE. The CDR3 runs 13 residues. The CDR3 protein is CASSGYVGNTIYF. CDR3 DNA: TGTGCCAGCAGCGGTTATGTTGGAAACACCATATATTTT.

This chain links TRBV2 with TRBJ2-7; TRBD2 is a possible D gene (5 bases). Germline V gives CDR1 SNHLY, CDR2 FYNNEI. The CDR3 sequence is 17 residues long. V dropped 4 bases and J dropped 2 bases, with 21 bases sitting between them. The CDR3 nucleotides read TGTGCCAGCAGTGGACCCGGCTTGGCGGGTTCGACCTACGAGCAGTACTTC. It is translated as CASSGPGLAGSTYEQYF.

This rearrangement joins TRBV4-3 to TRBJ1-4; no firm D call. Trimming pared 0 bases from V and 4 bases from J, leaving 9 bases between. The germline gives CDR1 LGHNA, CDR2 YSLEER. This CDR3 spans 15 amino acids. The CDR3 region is CASSQDPESNEKLFF. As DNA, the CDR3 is TGCGCCAGCAGCCAAGATCCTGAGAGTAATGAAAAACTGTTTTTT.

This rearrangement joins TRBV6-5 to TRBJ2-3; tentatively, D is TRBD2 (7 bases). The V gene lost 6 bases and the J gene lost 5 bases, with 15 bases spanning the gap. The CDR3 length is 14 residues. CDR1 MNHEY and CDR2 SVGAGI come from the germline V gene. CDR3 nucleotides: TGTGCCAGCAGACGCCAGGGGAGGGGAGATACGCAGTATTTT. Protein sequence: CASRRQGRGDTQYF.

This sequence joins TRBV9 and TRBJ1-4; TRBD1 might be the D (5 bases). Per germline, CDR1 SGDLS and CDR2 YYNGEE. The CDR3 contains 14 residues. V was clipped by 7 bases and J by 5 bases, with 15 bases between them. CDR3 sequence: CASGGSGENEKLFF. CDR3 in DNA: TGTGCCAGCGGGGGGTCGGGAGAAAATGAAAAACTGTTTTTT.

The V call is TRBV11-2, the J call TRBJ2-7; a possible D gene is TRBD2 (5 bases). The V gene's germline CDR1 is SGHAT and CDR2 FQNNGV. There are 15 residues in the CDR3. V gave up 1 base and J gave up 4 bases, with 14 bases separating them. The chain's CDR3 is CASSLALARGYEQYF. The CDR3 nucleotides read TGTGCCAGCAGCTTAGCTCTAGCCCGTGGGTACGAGCAGTACTTC.

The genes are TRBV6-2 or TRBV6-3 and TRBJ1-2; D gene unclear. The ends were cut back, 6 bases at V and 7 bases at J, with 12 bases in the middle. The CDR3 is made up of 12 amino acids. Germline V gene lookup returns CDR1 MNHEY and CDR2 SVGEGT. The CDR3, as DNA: TGTGCCAGCAGCCCCCGGAGCGGTGGCTACACCTTC. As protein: CASSPRSGGYTF.

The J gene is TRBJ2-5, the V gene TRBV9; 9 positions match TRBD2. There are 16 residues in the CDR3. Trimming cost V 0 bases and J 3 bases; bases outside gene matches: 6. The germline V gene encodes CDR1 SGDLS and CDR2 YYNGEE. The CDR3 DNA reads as TGTGCCAGCAGCGTAGGGTCTAGCGGGGTGGAAGAGACCCAGTACTTC. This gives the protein CASSVGSSGVEETQYF.

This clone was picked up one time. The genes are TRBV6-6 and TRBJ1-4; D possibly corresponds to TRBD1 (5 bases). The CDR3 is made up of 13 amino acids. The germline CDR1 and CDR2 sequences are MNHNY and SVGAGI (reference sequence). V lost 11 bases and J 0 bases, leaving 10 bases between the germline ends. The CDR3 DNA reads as TGTGCCGGTGGGGGGGCAACTAATGAAAAACTGTTTTTT. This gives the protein CAGGGATNEKLFF.

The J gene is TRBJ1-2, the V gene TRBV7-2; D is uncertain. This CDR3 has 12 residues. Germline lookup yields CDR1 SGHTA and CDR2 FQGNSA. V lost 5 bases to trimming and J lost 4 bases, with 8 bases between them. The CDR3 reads CASSEVVYGYTF. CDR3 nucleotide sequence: TGTGCCAGCAGCGAGGTGGTCTATGGCTACACCTTC.

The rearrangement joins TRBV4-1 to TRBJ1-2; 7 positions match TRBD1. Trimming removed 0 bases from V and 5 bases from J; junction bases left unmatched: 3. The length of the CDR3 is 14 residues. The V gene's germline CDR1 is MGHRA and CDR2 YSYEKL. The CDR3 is CASSQDPGGYGYTF. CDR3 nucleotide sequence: TGCGCCAGCAGCCAAGATCCAGGGGGGTATGGCTACACCTTC.

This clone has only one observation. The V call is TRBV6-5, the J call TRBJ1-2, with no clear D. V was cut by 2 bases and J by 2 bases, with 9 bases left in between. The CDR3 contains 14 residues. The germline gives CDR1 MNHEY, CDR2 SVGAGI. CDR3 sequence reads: CASSYRRENYGYTF. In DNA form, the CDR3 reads TGTGCCAGCAGTTACCGCCGGGAAAACTATGGCTACACCTTC.

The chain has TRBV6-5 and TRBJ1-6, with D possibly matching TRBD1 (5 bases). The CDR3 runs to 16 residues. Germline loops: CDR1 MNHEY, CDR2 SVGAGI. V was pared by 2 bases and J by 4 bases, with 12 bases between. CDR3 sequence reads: CASSYEGTPYNSPLHF. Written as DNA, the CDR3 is TGTGCCAGCAGTTACGAGGGGACTCCTTATAATTCACCCCTCCACTTT.

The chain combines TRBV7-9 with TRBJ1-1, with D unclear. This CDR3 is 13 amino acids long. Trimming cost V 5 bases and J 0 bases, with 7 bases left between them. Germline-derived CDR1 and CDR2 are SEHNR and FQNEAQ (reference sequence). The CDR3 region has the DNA TGTGCCAGCAGCATTACAGTGAACACTGAAGCTTTCTTT. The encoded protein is CASSITVNTEAFF.

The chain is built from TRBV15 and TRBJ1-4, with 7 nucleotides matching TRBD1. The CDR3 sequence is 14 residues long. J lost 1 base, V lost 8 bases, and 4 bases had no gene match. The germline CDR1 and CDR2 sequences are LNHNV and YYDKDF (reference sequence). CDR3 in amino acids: CATQRDRTNEKLFF. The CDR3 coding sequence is TGTGCCACCCAACGGGACAGAACTAATGAAAAACTGTTTTTT.

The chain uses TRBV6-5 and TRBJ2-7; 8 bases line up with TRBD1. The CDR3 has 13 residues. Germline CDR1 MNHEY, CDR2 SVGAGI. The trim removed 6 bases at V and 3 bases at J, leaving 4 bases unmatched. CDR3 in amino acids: CASSRDRFYEQYF. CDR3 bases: TGTGCCAGCAGCAGGGACAGGTTCTACGAGCAGTACTTC.

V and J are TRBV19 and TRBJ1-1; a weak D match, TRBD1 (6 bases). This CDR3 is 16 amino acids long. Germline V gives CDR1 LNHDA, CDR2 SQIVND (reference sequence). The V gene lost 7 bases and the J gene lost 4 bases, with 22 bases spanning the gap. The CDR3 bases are TGTGCCAGTACCGAGGACAGAGCTATTGTTCGCACTGAAGCTTTCTTT. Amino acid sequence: CASTEDRAIVRTEAFF.

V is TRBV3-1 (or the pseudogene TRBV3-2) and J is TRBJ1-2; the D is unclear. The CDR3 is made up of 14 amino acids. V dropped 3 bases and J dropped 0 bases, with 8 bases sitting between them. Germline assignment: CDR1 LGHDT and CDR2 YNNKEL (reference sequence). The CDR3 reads CASSHLLANYGYTF. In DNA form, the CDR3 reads TGTGCCAGCAGCCACCTTCTTGCTAACTATGGCTACACCTTC.

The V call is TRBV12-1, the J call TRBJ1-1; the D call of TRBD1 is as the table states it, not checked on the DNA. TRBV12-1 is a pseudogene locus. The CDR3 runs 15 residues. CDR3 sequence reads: CASSFTRTVNTEAFF. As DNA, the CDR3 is TGTGCCAGCAGCTTTACCCGGACAGTAAACACTGAAGCTTTCTTT.

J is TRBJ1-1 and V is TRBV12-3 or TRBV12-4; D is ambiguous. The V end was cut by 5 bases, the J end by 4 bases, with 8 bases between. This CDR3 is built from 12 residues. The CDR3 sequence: CASSGRRTEAFF. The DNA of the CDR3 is TGTGCCAGCAGTGGCCGCCGCACTGAAGCTTTCTTT.

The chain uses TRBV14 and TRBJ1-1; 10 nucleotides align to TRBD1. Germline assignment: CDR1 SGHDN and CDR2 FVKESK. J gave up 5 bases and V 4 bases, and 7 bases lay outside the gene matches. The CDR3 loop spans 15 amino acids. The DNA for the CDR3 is TGTGCCAGCAGCCGCGTGGACAGGGGGAATACTGAAGCTTTCTTT. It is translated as CASSRVDRGNTEAFF.

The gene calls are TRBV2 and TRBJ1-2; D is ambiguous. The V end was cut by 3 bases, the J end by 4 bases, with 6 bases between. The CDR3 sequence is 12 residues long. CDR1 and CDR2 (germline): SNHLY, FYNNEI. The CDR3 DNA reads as TGTGCCAGCAGTGAGCGCCCCTATGGCTACACCTTC. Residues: CASSERPYGYTF.

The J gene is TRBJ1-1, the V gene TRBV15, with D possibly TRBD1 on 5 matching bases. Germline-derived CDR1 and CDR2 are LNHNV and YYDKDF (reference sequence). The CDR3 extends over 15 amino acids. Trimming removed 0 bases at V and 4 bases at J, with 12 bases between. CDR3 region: CATSRDRVSGTEAFF. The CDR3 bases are TGTGCCACCAGCAGAGACAGGGTTTCAGGCACTGAAGCTTTCTTT.

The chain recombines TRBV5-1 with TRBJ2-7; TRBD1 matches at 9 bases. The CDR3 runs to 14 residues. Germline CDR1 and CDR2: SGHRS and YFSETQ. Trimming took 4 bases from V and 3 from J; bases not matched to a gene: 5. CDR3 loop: CASSGGTGFYEQYF. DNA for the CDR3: TGCGCCAGCAGCGGCGGGACAGGGTTCTACGAGCAGTACTTC.

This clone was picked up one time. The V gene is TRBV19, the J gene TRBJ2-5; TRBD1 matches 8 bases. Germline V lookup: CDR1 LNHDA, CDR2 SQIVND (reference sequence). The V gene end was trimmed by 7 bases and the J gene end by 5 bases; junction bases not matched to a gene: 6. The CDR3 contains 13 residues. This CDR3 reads CASTRGRGETQYF. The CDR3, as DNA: TGTGCCAGTACCAGGGGGCGCGGGGAGACCCAGTACTTC.

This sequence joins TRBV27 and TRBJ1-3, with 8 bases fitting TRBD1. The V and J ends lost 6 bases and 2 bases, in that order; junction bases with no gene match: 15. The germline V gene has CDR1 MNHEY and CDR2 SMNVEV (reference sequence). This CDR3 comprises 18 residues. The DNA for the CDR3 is TGTGCCAGCAGACCAACGATACTCCAGGGGGCGGCTGGAAACACCATATATTTT. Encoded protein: CASRPTILQGAAGNTIYF.